The rows below give T cell receptor beta chains drawn from one sample of a study of blood T cell repertoires in COVID-19. Clones were sequenced by immunoSEQ multiplex PCR, and TCRdb holds only the in-frame ones, with some missing. Here the sample spans around 250,000 clones, roughly 85% being singletons. The sequenced sample consisted of PBMCs or T cells enriched from blood (not recorded which). The receptors come from a woman between 45 and 65 years old who had recovered from COVID-19. CDR3s include the opening cysteine and the closing phenylalanine or tryptophan. The order of the fields is V gene, clone size, D gene, J gene, CDR3 protein, CDR3 DNA. D genes are given only for firm matches. Clone size appears in some rows only: once, few, many, or a class for an expanded clone.

V gene: TRBV6-5; clone size: -; D gene: TRBD1; J gene: TRBJ2-1; CDR3 protein: CASRPGTGYNEQFF; CDR3 DNA: TGTGCCAGCAGACCCGGGACAGGCTACAATGAGCAGTTCTTC
V gene: TRBV10-3; clone size: -; D gene: -; J gene: TRBJ1-2; CDR3 protein: CAIGGGQGYGYTF; CDR3 DNA: TGTGCCATCGGTGGGGGGCAGGGCTATGGCTACACCTTC
V gene: TRBV2; clone size: -; D gene: TRBD2; J gene: TRBJ2-7; CDR3 protein: CASSASGSLGYEQYF; CDR3 DNA: TGTGCCAGCAGTGCTAGCGGGAGTTTGGGCTACGAGCAGTACTTC
V gene: TRBV5-5; clone size: -; D gene: TRBD1; J gene: TRBJ2-7; CDR3 protein: CASTDVGQGIYEQYF; CDR3 DNA: TGTGCCAGCACCGACGTAGGACAGGGTATCTACGAGCAGTACTTC
V gene: TRBV7-9; clone size: -; D gene: -; J gene: TRBJ2-4; CDR3 protein: CASSLGVSLDIQYF; CDR3 DNA: TGTGCCAGCAGCTTAGGAGTCTCTTTAGACATTCAGTACTTC
V gene: TRBV5-8; clone size: once; D gene: -; J gene: TRBJ2-1; CDR3 protein: CASSLDNIGTYNEQFF; CDR3 DNA: TGTGCCAGCAGCTTGGATAATATCGGGACCTACAATGAGCAGTTCTTC
V gene: TRBV7-2; clone size: -; D gene: -; J gene: TRBJ2-7; CDR3 protein: CASSLDPVLSYEQYF; CDR3 DNA: TGTGCCAGCAGCTTAGACCCGGTCCTCTCCTACGAGCAGTACTTC
V gene: TRBV29-1; clone size: -; D gene: -; J gene: TRBJ2-3; CDR3 protein: CSVKGNSVPNTQYF; CDR3 DNA: TGCAGCGTTAAGGGGAATTCCGTTCCGAATACGCAGTATTTT
V gene: TRBV4-1; clone size: once; D gene: TRBD2; J gene: TRBJ2-7; CDR3 protein: CASSQGTSGGYEQYF; CDR3 DNA: TGCGCCAGCAGCCAAGGGACTAGCGGGGGCTACGAGCAGTACTTC
V gene: TRBV25-1; clone size: -; D gene: TRBD1; J gene: TRBJ2-7; CDR3 protein: CASGDRYSYEQYF; CDR3 DNA: TGTGCCAGCGGGGACAGATACTCCTACGAGCAGTACTTC
V gene: TRBV29-1; clone size: few; D gene: TRBD1; J gene: TRBJ1-2; CDR3 protein: CSVVDRDYGYTF; CDR3 DNA: TGCAGCGTTGTAGACAGGGACTATGGCTACACCTTC